The 31 T cell receptor beta chains below all came from one sample that was sequenced in a study of shared clonotypes between healthy human individuals (dated by TCRdb to about 2020). Receptors were amplified or captured by the immunoSEQ multiplex PCR assay. Sourced from immuneACCESS, this table was stored by TCRdb with only in-frame sequences that have V and J called. A share of the clones is absent; for the studies checked, an unresolved V gene accounts for under half, and the remainder has no known explanation. This sample holds under 600,000 clones; less than 98% were observed only once. Together, the top ten hold approximately 0.057% of the sample. Specimen: naive CD4+ T cells sorted from blood. The sample's cell subset or site label, decoded: CD45RA+ positively selected. These receptors were obtained from a woman between 25 and 40 years old in good health.

This rearrangement joins TRBV27 to TRBJ1-2; 7 bases line up with TRBD1. CDR3 length equals 15 residues. With V trimmed by 0 bases and J by 2 bases, 3 bases remained unmatched. The germline V gene encodes CDR1 MNHEY and CDR2 SMNVEV (reference sequence). CDR3 sequence: CASSLSTGMNYGYTF. In DNA form, the CDR3 reads TGTGCCAGCAGTTTATCGACAGGGATGAACTATGGCTACACCTTC.

The rearrangement joins TRBV19 to TRBJ2-2, with 10 positions matching TRBD2. The germline V gene encodes CDR1 LNHDA and CDR2 SQIVND (reference sequence). V was pared by 6 bases and J by 3 bases, with 4 bases of the junction left unmatched. The CDR3 covers 15 residues. The CDR3 is CASRLAGKDTGELFF. In DNA, the CDR3 is TGTGCCAGTAGACTAGCGGGAAAAGACACCGGGGAGCTGTTTTTT.

V gene TRBV6-5 combines with J gene TRBJ2-5; maybe TRBD1 (5 bases). The J call may be wrong; the DNA end is better matched by TRBJ2-7. Germline V gene lookup returns CDR1 MNHEY and CDR2 SVGAGI. This CDR3 region has 14 residues. The CDR3 DNA is TGTGCCAGCGGACAAAGCCCGAGCTCCTACGAGCAGTACTTC. It translates to CASGQSPSSYEQYF.

The rearrangement uses TRBV7-2 and TRBJ2-1; D is perhaps TRBD1 (6 bases). CDR3 length: 12 amino acids. The germline CDR1 and CDR2 sequences are SGHTA and FQGNSA. With 6 bases removed from V and 10 bases from J, the gap between germline ends came to 13 bases. The CDR3 nucleotides are TGTGCCAGCAGTACAGTAGGGACAGAGCAGTTCTTC. Protein: CASSTVGTEQFF.

The rearrangement joins TRBV10-1 to TRBJ2-5, with a possible D match to TRBD2 (6 bases). The tail of the sequence fits TRBJ2-7 better, so the J call may be wrong. CDR3 length: 17 amino acids. CDR1 and CDR2 from the germline V gene are WNHNN and SYGVQD (reference sequence). Written as DNA, the CDR3 is TGCGCCAGCAGTGAGTCCTGGTCTGACGGGAGTTCCTACGAGCAGTACTTC. Encoded protein: CASSESWSDGSSYEQYF.

This chain links TRBV10-3 with TRBJ1-4; TRBD1 aligns across 7 bases. Trimming removed 0 bases from V and 12 bases from J; junction bases left unmatched: 10. Germline V gives CDR1 ENHRY, CDR2 SYGVKD. The CDR3 is made up of 15 amino acids. CDR3 nucleotides: TGTGCCATCAGTGAGTCCGACAGGGCGGGGGGAGAACTGTTTTTT. It encodes CAISESDRAGGELFF.

This chain uses TRBV11-3 with TRBJ2-5, with 10 bases identical to TRBD1. Losses at the gene ends were 6 bases for V and 3 bases for J; bases not matched to a gene: 7. CDR3 size: 15 residues. Per germline, CDR1 SGHNT and CDR2 YENEEA. The CDR3 bases are TGTGCCAGCAGTCTCGAAGGGACAGGGGAAGAGACCCAGTACTTC. This codes for CASSLEGTGEETQYF.

The J gene is TRBJ2-7, the V gene TRBV28, with 11 bases that match TRBD2. Trimming removed 5 bases from V and 1 base from J; junction bases left unmatched: 4. This CDR3 has 15 amino acids. The V gene's germline CDR1 is MDHEN and CDR2 SYDVKM. CDR3 nucleotides: TGTGCCAGCAGTGCCCGACTAGCGGGATCCTACGAGCAGTACTTC. This codes for CASSARLAGSYEQYF. The whole variable domain, filled in from reference TRBV28 and TRBJ2-7, reads DVKVTQSSRYLVKRTGEKVFLECVQDMDHENMFWYRQDPGLGLRLIYFSYDVKMKEKGDIPEGYSVSREKKERFSLILESASTNQTSMYLCASSARLAGSYEQYFGPGTRLTVT.

The chain is built from TRBV7-2 and TRBJ2-2; D remains unclear. The ends were cut back, 2 bases at V and 6 bases at J, with 13 bases in the middle. The CDR3 loop spans 15 amino acids. CDR1 and CDR2 from the germline V gene are SGHTA and FQGNSA. DNA for the CDR3: TGTGCCAGCAGCTTAAATTCTGCGACCTCCGGGGAGCTGTTTTTT. Translating it yields CASSLNSATSGELFF.

The chain combines TRBV27 with TRBJ1-1, with a weak D call TRBD1 (5 bases). CDR1 MNHEY and CDR2 SMNVEV come from the germline V gene (reference sequence). The CDR3 length is 13 residues. V shed 3 bases and J shed 3 bases, with 8 bases lying between them. DNA for the CDR3: TGTGCCAGCAGTTTTTTGGGGGACACTGAAGCTTTCTTT. It encodes CASSFLGDTEAFF.

This sequence joins TRBV10-3 and TRBJ2-5, with 11 bases fitting TRBD1. V shed 4 bases, J shed 11 bases, and the junction held 9 bases outside the gene matches. CDR1 and CDR2 (germline): ENHRY, SYGVKD. This CDR3 region has 14 residues. The CDR3 coding sequence is TGTGCCATCAGTGGAGGACAGGGGGCATTGGAGCAGTACTTC. Encoded protein: CAISGGQGALEQYF.

The count of this clone is one. The V gene is TRBV7-9, the J gene TRBJ1-1; TRBD1 matches at 8 bases. Looked up from germline, CDR1 is SEHNR and CDR2 is FQNEAQ (reference sequence). With 5 bases clipped from V and 3 bases from J, the junction kept 5 bases outside the gene matches. This CDR3 has 14 amino acids. The chain's CDR3 is CASSPRQGYTEAFF. The DNA for the CDR3 is TGTGCCAGCAGCCCGAGACAGGGGTACACTGAAGCTTTCTTT.

V gene TRBV11-2 combines with J gene TRBJ1-1; TRBD1 matches at 8 bases. The CDR3 contains 15 residues. After removal of 3 bases from V and 6 bases from J, the junction contained 9 bases not matched to a gene. Germline V gene data show CDR1 as SGHAT and CDR2 as FQNNGV. CDR3 region: CASSFTQGAQAEAFF. The CDR3 DNA reads as TGTGCCAGCAGCTTCACTCAGGGGGCGCAGGCTGAAGCTTTCTTT.

The chain uses TRBV6-5 and TRBJ2-7; D might be TRBD1 (8 bases). Germline CDR1 MNHEY, CDR2 SVGAGI. V lost 6 bases, J lost 7 bases, and 22 bases lay in between. This CDR3 is built from 15 residues. In DNA form, the CDR3 reads TGTGCCAGCAGCCCGAGGCAGGGGGCAGCGGGGGAGCAGTACTTC. This encodes CASSPRQGAAGEQYF.

This sequence joins TRBV18 and TRBJ1-2; TRBD1 agrees at 7 bases. V shed 6 bases and J 4 bases; nucleotides not matched to a gene: 5. This CDR3 comprises 13 residues. The germline V gene encodes CDR1 KGHSH and CDR2 LQKENI. The CDR3 region has the DNA TGTGCCAGCTCCTCGACAGGGACCTATGGCTACACCTTC. Translation: CASSSTGTYGYTF.

The V and J genes are TRBV29-1 and TRBJ2-3; D may be TRBD2 (6 bases). CDR1 and CDR2 (germline): SQVTM, ANQGSEA. This CDR3 contains 16 residues. The germline V and J ends were trimmed by 0 bases and 6 bases, with 19 bases remaining between them. In DNA, the CDR3 is TGCAGCGTTGAAGATGGACCGCGGAGGGCAGGGGATACGCAGTATTTT. It translates to CSVEDGPRRAGDTQYF.

The chain employs TRBV6-5 and TRBJ2-7; 7 bases are a match to TRBD1. Per the germline V gene, CDR1 is MNHEY and CDR2 is SVGAGI. Losses at the gene ends were 2 bases for V and 7 bases for J; bases not matched to a gene: 5. This CDR3 spans 13 amino acids. CDR3 bases: TGTGCCAGCAGTTACGCCACAGGGGATGAGCAGTACTTC. Protein sequence: CASSYATGDEQYF.

This chain connects TRBV27 to TRBJ2-7; possibly TRBD1 or TRBD2 for D (5 bases each). Germline V lookup: CDR1 MNHEY, CDR2 SMNVEV (reference sequence). The CDR3 loop spans 16 amino acids. V dropped 3 bases and J dropped 4 bases, with 19 bases sitting between them. CDR3 coding DNA: TGTGCCAGCAGTTTCGGACCCGCGCGAGAGGGGTACGAGCAGTACTTC. Protein sequence: CASSFGPAREGYEQYF.

J is TRBJ2-5 and V is TRBV18, with 7 bases lining up with TRBD1. Unmatched junction bases numbered 12, after V lost 1 base and J lost 4 bases. Germline V gives CDR1 KGHSH, CDR2 LQKENI. The CDR3 length is 17 residues. CDR3 loop: CASSPLAQQGQGETQYF. For the CDR3, the DNA is TGTGCCAGCTCACCACTCGCGCAACAGGGGCAGGGAGAGACCCAGTACTTC.

The chain combines TRBV10-2 with TRBJ1-1; a possible D gene is TRBD1 (6 bases). This CDR3 contains 14 residues. Trimming stripped 8 bases from V and 1 base from J, with 14 bases between. Germline V gene data show CDR1 as WSHSY and CDR2 as SAAADI. As DNA, the CDR3 is TGCGCCAGCCTAGGGGGGGCCGGGAACACTGAAGCTTTCTTT. Translating gives CASLGGAGNTEAFF.

CDR3: CASSPRRSTSYEQYF. Here the CDR3 DNA reads TGCGCCAGCAGCCCACGGAGATCCACCTCCTACGAGCAGTACTTC. The chain recombines TRBV5-1 with TRBJ2-7, with D hard to call. V was trimmed by 4 bases and J by 0 bases, leaving 14 bases between them. The germline V gene encodes CDR1 SGHRS and CDR2 YFSETQ. This CDR3 is 15 amino acids long.

This clone was observed a single time. V usage is TRBV19 and J usage is TRBJ2-4; D gene unclear. The CDR3 covers 13 residues. Germline V gene data show CDR1 as LNHDA and CDR2 as SQIVND (reference sequence). Between the trimmed V and J ends, which lost 3 bases and 3 bases, there was a span of 6 bases. CDR3 amino acids: CASSINDKNIQYF. The CDR3 nucleotides are TGTGCCAGTAGTATTAATGACAAAAACATTCAGTACTTC.

The chain joins TRBV5-5 to TRBJ2-3; TRBD2 agrees at 9 bases. The CDR3 sequence is 16 residues long. V shed 1 base and J 2 bases; nucleotides not matched to a gene: 5. Germline V CDR1 and CDR2: SGHKS, YYEKEE (reference sequence). The CDR3 DNA follows: TGTGCCAGCAGCTTGTTGCTAGCGGGACCCACAGATACGCAGTATTTT. Its protein product is CASSLLLAGPTDTQYF.

CDR3 nucleotides: TGTGCCATCAGTCCAGTATCCTACGAGCAGTACTTC. It translates to CAISPVSYEQYF. The chain links TRBV10-3 to TRBJ2-5; no definite D call. The DNA matches TRBJ2-7 better at its end, which makes the J call doubtful. Germline loops: CDR1 ENHRY, CDR2 SYGVKD. The CDR3 has 12 residues.

The chain is built from TRBV25-1 and TRBJ1-3, with D maybe TRBD1 (5 bases). CDR3 length: 13 amino acids. V dropped 8 bases and J dropped 0 bases, with 8 bases sitting between them. CDR1 is MGHDK, CDR2 SYGVNS, per germline. The DNA of the CDR3 is TGTGCCAGCGGACACCTCTCTGGAAACACCATATATTTT. Amino acids: CASGHLSGNTIYF.

V is TRBV27 and J is TRBJ2-5; 7 nucleotides align to TRBD2. This CDR3 contains 12 residues. Germline-derived CDR1 and CDR2 are MNHEY and SMNVEV (reference sequence). V lost 6 bases, J lost 5 bases, and 3 bases stayed unmatched. CDR3 loop: CASSPGGETQYF. The DNA of the CDR3 is TGTGCCAGCAGCCCGGGGGGTGAGACCCAGTACTTC.

The rearrangement joins TRBV21-1 to TRBJ1-3; TRBD1, the table's D call, lacks a check against the DNA. TRBV21-1 is deemed a pseudogene. The CDR3 is made up of 22 amino acids. The CDR3 reads CASSKVSWGQRFFNPSGNTIYF. The CDR3 bases are TGTGCCAGCAGCAAAGTCAGCTGGGGACAGAGATTTTTTAACCCCTCTGGAAACACCATATATTTT.

This clone was counted once. The chain couples TRBV27 to TRBJ1-1; D gene uncertain. The germline CDR1 and CDR2 sequences are MNHEY and SMNVEV (reference sequence). The germline V and J ends were trimmed by 5 bases and 6 bases, with 13 bases remaining between them. The CDR3 loop spans 13 amino acids. In DNA, the CDR3 is TGTGCCAGCAGTCTCACACGTAGAGCTGAAGCTTTCTTT. Translation gives CASSLTRRAEAFF.

This rearrangement joins TRBV28 to TRBJ2-5; D may match TRBD1 or TRBD2 (5 bases each). Germline values: CDR1 MDHEN, CDR2 SYDVKM. CDR3 length: 16 amino acids. With 3 bases removed from V and 1 base from J, the gap between germline ends came to 15 bases. The CDR3 sequence: CASSLRAGIAQETQYF. CDR3 DNA: TGTGCCAGCAGTTTGAGGGCAGGGATAGCCCAAGAGACCCAGTACTTC. Supplemented by reference TRBV28 and TRBJ2-5, the full variable domain reads DVKVTQSSRYLVKRTGEKVFLECVQDMDHENMFWYRQDPGLGLRLIYFSYDVKMKEKGDIPEGYSVSREKKERFSLILESASTNQTSMYLCASSLRAGIAQETQYFGPGTRLLVL.

This sequence joins TRBV28 and TRBJ2-7; D gene unclear. This CDR3 is 12 amino acids long. Germline V gives CDR1 MDHEN, CDR2 SYDVKM. Trimming took 3 bases from V and 2 from J, leaving 5 bases between them. The DNA of the CDR3 is TGTGCCAGCAGTTTCGAAGCCTACGAGCAGTACTTC. It yields the protein CASSFEAYEQYF. Based on the CDR3 plus reference TRBV28 and TRBJ2-7, the full variable domain is DVKVTQSSRYLVKRTGEKVFLECVQDMDHENMFWYRQDPGLGLRLIYFSYDVKMKEKGDIPEGYSVSREKKERFSLILESASTNQTSMYLCASSFEAYEQYFGPGTRLTVT.

With regard to this clone: The same CDR3 is also encoded by other DNA sequences in this sample. The CDR3 loop is CASSETSSGANVLTF. The CDR3 DNA sequence: TGTGCCAGCAGTGAAACAAGCTCTGGGGCCAACGTCCTGACTTTC. This chain links TRBV2 with TRBJ2-6, with D unclear. The CDR3 has 15 residues. The germline gives CDR1 SNHLY, CDR2 FYNNEI. Trimming left V 2 bases short and J 0 bases short, with 5 bases between.